This T cell receptor beta chain is drawn from a study of chemoradiotherapy in HPV16-positive cancers. TCRdb's table, derived via immunoSEQ multiplex PCR, lists solely in-frame clones and lacks some. Of some 2,600 clones listed, around 77% are singletons. This clone was recorded once. This clonotype was obtained from a human donor with HPV-associated anogenital cancer. Specimen collection occurred from a patient who underwent chemoradiotherapy.

CDR3 nucleotides: TGTGCCAGCAGCTTAGGGGCTAGCGGGACTTCCTACGAGCAGTACTTC. It translates to CASSLGASGTSYEQYF. V and J are TRBV11-2 and TRBJ2-7; 9 nucleotides align to TRBD2. V dropped 1 base and J dropped 1; count of bases not matched to a gene: 5. This CDR3 has 16 residues. The V gene's germline CDR1 is SGHAT and CDR2 FQNNGV. Full variable domain (remainder filled in from reference TRBV11-2 and TRBJ2-7): EAGVAQSPRYKIIEKRQSVAFWCNPISGHATLYWYQQILGQGPKLLIQFQNNGVVDDSQLPKDRFSAERLKGVDSTLKIQPAKLEDSAVYLCASSLGASGTSYEQYFGPGTRLTVT.